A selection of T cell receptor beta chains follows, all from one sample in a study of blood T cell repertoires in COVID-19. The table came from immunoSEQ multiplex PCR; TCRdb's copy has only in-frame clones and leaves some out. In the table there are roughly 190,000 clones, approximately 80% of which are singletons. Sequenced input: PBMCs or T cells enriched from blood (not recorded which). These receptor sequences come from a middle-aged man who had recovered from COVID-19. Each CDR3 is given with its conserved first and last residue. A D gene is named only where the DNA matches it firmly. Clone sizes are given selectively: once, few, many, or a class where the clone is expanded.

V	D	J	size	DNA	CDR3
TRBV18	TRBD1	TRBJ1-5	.	TGTGCCAGCTCACCGGAAGACAGGGGTTGGCAGCCCCAGCATTTT	CASSPEDRGWQPQHF
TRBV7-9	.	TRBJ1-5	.	TGTGCCAGCAGCCGCGAGTCTAATCAGCCCCAGCATTTT	CASSRESNQPQHF
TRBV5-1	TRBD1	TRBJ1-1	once	TGCGCCAGCAGCCCCGGACCCGAACAGGGGGAGAACACTGAAGCTTTCTTT	CASSPGPEQGENTEAFF
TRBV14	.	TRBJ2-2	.	TGTGCCAGCAGCCAAGATATGTCAGTCACCGGGGAGCTGTTTTTT	CASSQDMSVTGELFF
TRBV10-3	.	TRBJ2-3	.	TGTGCCATCAGTGACCGTTCTGGGGAGTTGGTTATCACAGATACGCAGTATTTT	CAISDRSGELVITDTQYF
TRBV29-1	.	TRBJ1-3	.	TGCAGCGTTGCTGAGGCTGGAAACACCATATATTTT	CSVAEAGNTIYF
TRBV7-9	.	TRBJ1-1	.	TGTGCCAGTTTGGAGGGGACGCCGGCCCTGAACACTGAAGCTTTCTTT	CASLEGTPALNTEAFF
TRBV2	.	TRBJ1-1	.	TGTGCCAGCGGAGAACCTACAGGGTACACTGAAGCTTTCTTT	CASGEPTGYTEAFF
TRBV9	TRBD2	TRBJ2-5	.	TGTGCCAGCAGCATATCTAGCGGGAGTTGGGAGACCCAGTACTTC	CASSISSGSWETQYF
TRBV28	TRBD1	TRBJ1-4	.	TGTGCCAGCAGGATAGGACAGGGTAGGGAAAAACTGTTTTTT	CASRIGQGREKLFF
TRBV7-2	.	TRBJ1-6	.	TGTGCCAGCAGCTTAGATCTTTCACCCCTCCACTTT	CASSLDLSPLHF
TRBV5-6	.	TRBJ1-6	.	TGTGCCAGCAGCCCCAGACGGCGGAGTATTGGTCGGAATTCACCCCTCCACTTT	CASSPRRRSIGRNSPLHF
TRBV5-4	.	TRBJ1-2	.	TGTGCCTCGGGACAAAACTATGGCTACACCTTC	CASGQNYGYTF
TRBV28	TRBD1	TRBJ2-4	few	TGTGCCAGCAGTGGGGGGACAGGGGCCAAAAACATTCAGTACTTC	CASSGGTGAKNIQYF
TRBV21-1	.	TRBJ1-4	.	TGTGCCAGCAGCACCCCGGGACAGCTTAATGAAAAACTGTTTTTT	CASSTPGQLNEKLFF
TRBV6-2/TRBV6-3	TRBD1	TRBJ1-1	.	TGTGCCAGCAGTTACTACAGGGGTAAGGAAGCTTTCTTT	CASSYYRGKEAFF
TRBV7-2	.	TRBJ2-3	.	TGTGCCAGCACCTCAGGAGGAGGAGGGCCCACAGATACGCAGTATTTT	CASTSGGGGPTDTQYF
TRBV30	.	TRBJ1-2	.	TGTGCCTGGAGTGTTAAGGGAGCCTATGGCTACACCTTC	CAWSVKGAYGYTF
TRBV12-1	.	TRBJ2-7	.	TGTGCCAGCAGTCCCGCGGGGAGCCAGCGGGTATACTACGAGCAGTACTTC	CASSPAGSQRVYYEQYF
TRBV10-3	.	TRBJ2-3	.	TGTGCCATCAGTCGCGGGACGGCTGAAGATACGCAGTATTTT	CAISRGTAEDTQYF
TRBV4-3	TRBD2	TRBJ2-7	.	TGCGCCAGCAGCCCCGGGAGCGGGATTGCCTACGAGCAGTACTTC	CASSPGSGIAYEQYF
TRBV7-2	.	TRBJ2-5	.	TGTGCCAGCAGCGGGGCCTTGGTGACCCAGTACTTC	CASSGALVTQYF
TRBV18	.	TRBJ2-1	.	TGTGCCAGCTCACCGCCGGGGTTATCCTACAATGAGCAGTTCTTC	CASSPPGLSYNEQFF
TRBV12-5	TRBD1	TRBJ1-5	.	TGTGCTAGTGGACAGGGGTTGGTGATCAATCAGCCCCAGCATTTT	CASGQGLVINQPQHF
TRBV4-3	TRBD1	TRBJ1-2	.	TGCGCCAGCAGCCCGGGACAGAGACGATTCCATGGCTACACCTTC	CASSPGQRRFHGYTF
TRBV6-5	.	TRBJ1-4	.	TGTGCCAGCAGGGCCACCGGGACATCCTCCGAAAAACTGTTTTTT	CASRATGTSSEKLFF
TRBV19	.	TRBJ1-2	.	TGTGCCAGTAGTATCCAGACTTCTAACTATGGCTACACCTTC	CASSIQTSNYGYTF
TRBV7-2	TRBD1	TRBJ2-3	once	TGTGCCAGCAGCCCCGGGACAGGGGGCTGGGATACGCAGTATTTT	CASSPGTGGWDTQYF
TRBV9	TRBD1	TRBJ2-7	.	TGTGCCAGCAGCGCCATGACAGGGGGGATCTACGAGCAGTACTTC	CASSAMTGGIYEQYF